These 9 T cell receptor beta chains were sequenced from one sample in a study of blood T cells in healthy people across ages (dated by TCRdb to between 2015 and 2017). The library came from 5' RACE. The reads were generated on an Illumina HiSeq 2500. A second PCR of roughly 6 to 11 cycles was run with a J-beta primer mix and a sample-barcoded 5' primer. TCRdb reran the public reads through fastp at Q25 and MiXCR, keeping productive beta chains. Entries are consolidated by CDR3 protein sequence, retaining the most common genes and DNA. This sample lists 1.4 million to 1.5 million distinct CDR3 sequences; approximately 40% were detected once. The ten largest clones take up 7.9% of the sample. The sample taken for sequencing was blood. The receptors here all came from a woman in her late teens or twenties in good health.

This clonotype was counted at least ten times. The rearrangement joins TRBV5-1 to TRBJ2-3; D not certain. V was clipped by 0 bases and J by 1 base, with 9 bases between them. The germline V gene has CDR1 SGHRS and CDR2 YFSETQ. The CDR3 runs to 15 residues. The CDR3 nucleotides read TGCGCCAGCAGCTTGGTATTCTCCCGCACAGATACGCAGTATTTT. It translates to CASSLVFSRTDTQYF. The whole variable domain, filled in from reference TRBV5-1 and TRBJ2-3, reads KAGVTQTPRYLIKTRGQQVTLSCSPISGHRSVSWYQQTPGQGLQFLFEYFSETQRNKGNFPGRFSGRQFSNSRSEMNVSTLELGDSALYLCASSLVFSRTDTQYFGPGTRLTVL.

This clonotype has more than one count but fewer than ten. The chain recombines TRBV5-6 with TRBJ2-1; maybe TRBD1 (6 bases). The CDR3 consists of 14 residues. From germline, CDR1 is SGHDT and CDR2 YYEEEE. V gave up 3 bases and J gave up 4 bases, with 11 bases separating them. The DNA of the CDR3 is TGTGCCAGCAGCTGGGACACCACTTACAATGAGCAGTTCTTC. Protein sequence: CASSWDTTYNEQFF.

This clonotype was picked up many times. This chain joins TRBV3-1 and TRBJ1-5; no reliable D call. Germline V gene sequence: CDR1 LGHDT, CDR2 YNNKEL (reference sequence). The V end was cut by 0 bases, the J end by 4 bases, with 4 bases between. The CDR3 consists of 13 residues. CDR3: CASSQDRNQPQHF. The CDR3 DNA follows: TGTGCCAGCAGCCAAGATCGGAATCAGCCCCAGCATTTT.

This chain uses TRBV4-2 with TRBJ2-2; D unresolved. Germline loops: CDR1 LGHNA, CDR2 YNFKEQ. CDR3 size: 13 residues. The V gene lost 0 bases and the J gene lost 8 bases, with 7 bases spanning the gap. The CDR3 DNA reads TGTGCCAGCAGCCAAGAAGGGCGGGGGGAGCTGTTTTTT. Its translation: CASSQEGRGELFF.

This clonotype came up a few times. The chain couples TRBV20-1 to TRBJ2-7; no firm D call. This CDR3 contains 11 residues. Trimming stripped 5 bases from V and 2 bases from J, with 7 bases between. Germline loops: CDR1 DFQATT, CDR2 SNEGSKA (reference sequence). The CDR3 DNA sequence: TGCAGTGCTGGTATCACCTACGAGCAGTACTTC. It codes for CSAGITYEQYF.

This clonotype showed up just a few times. This chain joins TRBV25-1 and TRBJ2-7; 7 bases map to TRBD2. Germline values: CDR1 MGHDK, CDR2 SYGVNS. The CDR3 extends over 14 amino acids. Trimming cost V 4 bases and J 6 bases; bases outside gene matches: 9. The CDR3 DNA is TGTGCCAGCAGTGTCTCCGGGACTACCCTCGAGCAGTACTTC. Its protein is CASSVSGTTLEQYF.

Ten or more counts support this clonotype. The chain has TRBV5-1 and TRBJ2-3; D perhaps matches TRBD2 (7 bases). The CDR3 covers 15 residues. V shed 4 bases and J shed 4 bases, with 16 bases lying between them. Germline assignment: CDR1 SGHRS and CDR2 YFSETQ. CDR3 DNA sequence: TGCGCCAGCAGCACGGAGAGGGGGGGGTCAGATACGCAGTATTTT. It translates to CASSTERGGSDTQYF.

The V and J genes are TRBV27 and TRBJ1-6, with D unclear. V lost 8 bases, J lost 2 bases, and 13 bases lay in between. The CDR3 is 15 amino acids. Germline CDR1 MNHEY, CDR2 SMNVEV (reference sequence). CDR3 in amino acids: CASPHEGPYNSPLHF. Here the CDR3 DNA reads TGTGCCAGCCCTCACGAGGGCCCCTATAATTCACCCCTCCACTTT.

V is TRBV4-1 and J is TRBJ2-7; D uncertain. V shed 0 bases and J shed 1 base, with 10 bases lying between them. CDR1 is MGHRA, CDR2 YSYEKL, per germline. This CDR3 region has 15 residues. This CDR3 is CASSQEEQISYEQYF. The CDR3 DNA reads as TGCGCCAGCAGCCAAGAGGAGCAGATTTCCTACGAGCAGTACTTC.